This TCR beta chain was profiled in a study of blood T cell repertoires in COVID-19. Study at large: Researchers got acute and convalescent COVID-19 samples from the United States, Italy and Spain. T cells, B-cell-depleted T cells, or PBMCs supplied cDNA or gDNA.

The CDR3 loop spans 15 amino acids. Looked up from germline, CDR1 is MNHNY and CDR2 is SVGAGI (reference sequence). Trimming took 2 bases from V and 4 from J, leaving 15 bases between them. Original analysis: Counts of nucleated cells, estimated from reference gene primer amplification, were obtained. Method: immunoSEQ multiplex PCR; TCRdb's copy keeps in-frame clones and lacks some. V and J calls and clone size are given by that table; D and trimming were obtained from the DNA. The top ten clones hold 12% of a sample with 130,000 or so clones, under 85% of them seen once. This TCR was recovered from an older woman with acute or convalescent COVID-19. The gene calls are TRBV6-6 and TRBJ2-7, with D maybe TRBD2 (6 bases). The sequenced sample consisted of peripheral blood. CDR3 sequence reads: CASSYGGSGKYEQYV. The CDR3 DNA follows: TGTGCCAGCAGTTACGGGGGGTCAGGGAAGTACGAGCAGTACGTC.